These 15 T cell receptor beta chains came from one sample sequenced in a study of T cells in Graves' hyperthyroidism and ophthalmopathy (dated by TCRdb to the late 2010s). Receptors were amplified or captured by multiplex PCR. Sequencer: Illumina HiSeq 2000. Amplification of TCR beta CDR3 regions was carried out from RNA transcripts. For the first round of RT-PCR on the TCR CDR3, the HTBI primer set was used together with the Qiagen OneStep RT-PCR kit. The public reads were reanalyzed by TCRdb: fastp trimming at Q25, MiXCR alignment, in-frame beta chains only. Under each unique CDR3 protein, matching rows form one entry showing the most common genes and DNA. This sample lists around 240,000 distinct CDR3 sequences; 13% to 15% were detected once. The top ten clones comprise more than 10% of the sample. The sample taken for sequencing was blood. All receptors derive from a middle-aged woman with Graves' hyperthyroidism that later progressed to Graves' ophthalmopathy.

This clonotype was counted between two and nine times. The chain is built from TRBV5-1 and TRBJ2-5, with D tentatively TRBD1 (5 bases). The CDR3 spans 13 residues. Germline values: CDR1 SGHRS, CDR2 YFSETQ. V dropped 4 bases and J dropped 0 bases, with 7 bases sitting between them. The CDR3 sequence: CASSLDNQETQYF. The DNA for the CDR3 is TGCGCCAGCAGCCTGGACAACCAAGAGACCCAGTACTTC.

This clonotype was detected ten times or more. The V and J genes are TRBV27 and TRBJ2-3; D possibly matches TRBD1 or TRBD2 (5 bases each). Trimming took off 2 bases at V and 6 bases at J, with 15 bases between the two ends. The germline gives CDR1 MNHEY, CDR2 SMNVEV (reference sequence). This CDR3 has 15 amino acids. Written as DNA, the CDR3 is TGTGCCAGCAGTTTAGAAGGGCAGGGACGGGATACGCAGTATTTT. Translated, it gives CASSLEGQGRDTQYF.

The V call is TRBV6-1, the J call TRBJ1-5; D is unclear. The V end was cut by 1 base, the J end by 2 bases, with 3 bases between. The CDR3 is made up of 13 amino acids. Germline assignment: CDR1 MNHNS and CDR2 SASEGT. The CDR3 spells CASSEVGNQPQHF. CDR3 sequence (DNA): TGTGCCAGCAGTGAAGTAGGCAATCAGCCCCAGCATTTT.

This clonotype has just a few counts. The chain joins TRBV6-5 to TRBJ2-5; no clear D. CDR1 is MNHEY, CDR2 SVGAGI, per germline. Trimming removed 1 base from V and 3 bases from J, with 21 bases in between. This CDR3 has 18 amino acids. CDR3 amino acids: CASSYWSPILGIKETQYF. DNA of the CDR3: TGTGCCAGCAGTTACTGGTCTCCGATCTTGGGGATAAAAGAGACCCAGTACTTC.

This sequence joins TRBV10-3 and TRBJ1-3, with TRBD1 matching 9 bases. V dropped 0 bases and J dropped 3; count of bases not matched to a gene: 6. This CDR3 is 17 amino acids long. Germline assignment: CDR1 ENHRY and CDR2 SYGVKD. In nucleotides, the CDR3 is TGTGCCATCAGTGAGTCTCCGGGACAGGGCTTTGGAAACACCATATATTTT. Encoded protein: CAISESPGQGFGNTIYF.

There are many counts of this clonotype. The chain recombines TRBV29-1 with TRBJ2-5, with a weak D call TRBD2 (7 bases). Germline assignment: CDR1 SQVTM and CDR2 ANQGSEA. The CDR3 spans 12 residues. The V end was cut by 4 bases, the J end by 4 bases, with 10 bases between. The CDR3 DNA reads as TGCAGCGTTGGGAGGGGGGGAGAGACCCAGTACTTC. As protein: CSVGRGGETQYF. The full variable domain, rest sourced from reference TRBV29-1 and TRBJ2-5, is SAVISQKPSRDICQRGTSLTIQCQVDSQVTMMFWYRQQPGQSLTLIATANQGSEATYESGFVIDKFPISRPNLTFSTLTVSNMSPEDSSIYLCSVGRGGETQYFGPGTRLLVL.

The table lists this clonotype with many counts. The chain carries TRBV10-3 and TRBJ1-1; the match to TRBD1 covers 8 bases. Germline CDR1 is ENHRY and CDR2 is SYGVKD. This CDR3 contains 17 residues. V trimming: 3 bases; J trimming: 11 bases; junction bases outside the gene matches: 20. CDR3 sequence reads: CAISDTPLGQEITGAFF. In DNA, the CDR3 is TGTGCCATCAGTGATACCCCATTGGGACAGGAGATAACAGGGGCTTTCTTT.

Turning to this clonotype: This may be a read error: a much more frequent sequence differs by one nucleotide. The V gene is TRBV11-2, the J gene TRBJ1-2; 9 positions match TRBD1. This CDR3 spans 15 amino acids. V lost 6 bases to trimming and J lost 8 bases; unmatched junction nucleotides: 13. The germline V gene encodes CDR1 SGHAT and CDR2 FQNNGV. CDR3 loop: CASRCTGTGIYGYTF. CDR3 in DNA: TGTGCCAGCAGATGCACCGGGACAGGGATCTACGGCTACACCTTC. The entire variable domain, with the rest obtained from reference TRBV11-2 and TRBJ1-2, is as follows: EAGVAQSPRYKIIEKRQSVAFWCNPISGHATLYWYQQILGQGPKLLIQFQNNGVVDDSQLPKDRFSAERLKGVDSTLKIQPAKLEDSAVYLCASRCTGTGIYGYTFGSGTRLTVV.

This clonotype appeared many times. The gene calls are TRBV4-1 and TRBJ1-5; possible D gene TRBD1, 6 bases. The germline CDR1 and CDR2 sequences are MGHRA and YSYEKL. The V gene lost 5 bases and the J gene lost 5 bases, with 10 bases spanning the gap. This CDR3 spans 13 amino acids. In DNA, the CDR3 is TGCGCCAGCAGCACCTCAGGGGATCAGCCCCAGCATTTT. Translating gives CASSTSGDQPQHF.

The table lists this clonotype with many counts. The chain couples TRBV2 to TRBJ2-5, with TRBD2 matching over 7 bases. From germline, CDR1 is SNHLY and CDR2 FYNNEI. This CDR3 has 16 residues. The junction had 6 bases not matched to a gene; V was cut back by 2 bases and J by 0 bases. This CDR3 reads CASSERLAVYQETQYF. Written as DNA, the CDR3 is TGTGCCAGCAGTGAACGGCTAGCGGTGTACCAAGAGACCCAGTACTTC.

This clonotype was seen many times. The CDR3 DNA follows: TGTGCCAGCAGCCCCGGGGCCCCAAATGAAAAACTGTTTTTT. It encodes CASSPGAPNEKLFF. V and J are TRBV12-3 or TRBV12-4 and TRBJ1-4; a possible D gene is TRBD1 (5 bases). Trimming pared 6 bases from V and 5 bases from J, leaving 13 bases between. This CDR3 spans 14 amino acids.

This clonotype was seen at least ten times. The chain combines TRBV28 with TRBJ2-2; possibly TRBD1 for D (6 bases). The CDR3 is 17 amino acids. The V gene lost 3 bases and the J gene lost 1 base, with 15 bases spanning the gap. Germline lookup yields CDR1 MDHEN and CDR2 SYDVKM. CDR3 DNA: TGTGCCAGCAGTTTCATCCACAGGGTTTTGAACACCGGGGAGCTGTTTTTT. It is translated as CASSFIHRVLNTGELFF.

This clonotype was seen repeatedly, ten times or more. This chain joins TRBV3-1 and TRBJ1-1, with D perhaps matching TRBD1 (5 bases). The CDR3 contains 16 residues. V was trimmed by 0 bases and J by 0 bases, leaving 11 bases between them. The germline CDR1 and CDR2 sequences are LGHDT and YNNKEL (reference sequence). This CDR3 reads CASSQDFDSLNTEAFF. In nucleotides, the CDR3 is TGTGCCAGCAGCCAAGATTTTGACAGCTTGAACACTGAAGCTTTCTTT.

Many counts were recorded for this clonotype. J is TRBJ2-7 and V is TRBV28; D is perhaps TRBD1 (5 bases). Trimming left V 5 bases short and J 3 bases short, with 17 bases between. CDR3 length: 15 amino acids. Germline CDR1 reads MDHEN; CDR2 reads SYDVKM. The CDR3 is CASSLGVGDNYEQYF. The CDR3 DNA is TGTGCCAGCAGTCTTGGGGTAGGGGATAACTACGAGCAGTACTTC.

The rearrangement uses TRBV4-1 and TRBJ1-4; D is perhaps TRBD1 (5 bases). The V end was cut by 4 bases, the J end by 8 bases, with 20 bases between. The CDR3 runs 16 residues. CDR1 MGHRA and CDR2 YSYEKL come from the germline V gene. The chain's CDR3 is CASSPLGRQKGEKLFF. The CDR3 DNA follows: TGCGCCAGCAGCCCATTAGGTCGGCAGAAGGGGGAAAAACTGTTTTTT.